This entry lists 13 T cell receptor beta chains sequenced from one sample in a study of T cells in Graves' hyperthyroidism and ophthalmopathy. The investigators amplified TCR beta CDR3 regions from RNA transcripts. HTBI primers were employed in a first-round RT-PCR of the TCR CDR3. TCRdb called the multiplex PCR reads again in MiXCR, with one record for every CDR3 protein. Of about 290,000 distinct CDR3 sequences in the sample, approximately 13% were seen once. The sample was blood. The receptor set was obtained from a woman aged 40-49 years with Graves' hyperthyroidism.

This clonotype was observed a few times. The chain recombines TRBV29-1 with TRBJ2-2; D is possibly TRBD1 (6 bases). Germline V gives CDR1 SQVTM, CDR2 ANQGSEA. Trimming took 3 bases from V and 1 from J, leaving 6 bases between them. The CDR3 spans 13 residues. CDR3 loop: CSVDRGNTGELFF. The CDR3, as DNA: TGCAGCGTTGACAGGGGGAACACCGGGGAGCTGTTTTTT.

This chain uses TRBV5-1 with TRBJ2-1; 11 bases match TRBD2. CDR1 and CDR2 (germline): SGHRS, YFSETQ. This CDR3 is 14 amino acids long. V was pared by 4 bases and J by 14 bases, with 11 bases of the junction left unmatched. CDR3: CASSPRSTSGSEFF. The CDR3 DNA follows: TGCGCCAGCAGCCCCAGGAGTACTAGCGGGAGTGAGTTCTTC.

This clonotype was observed many times. The chain uses TRBV20-1 and TRBJ1-2; possible D gene TRBD1, 5 bases. The germline V gene has CDR1 DFQATT and CDR2 SNEGSKA (reference sequence). The V end was cut by 3 bases, the J end by 8 bases, with 16 bases between. There are 13 residues in the CDR3. CDR3 amino acids: CSASPGGFGGYTF. In DNA, the CDR3 is TGCAGTGCTAGCCCCGGGGGATTTGGAGGCTACACCTTC.

At least ten counts were recorded for this clonotype. The rearrangement uses TRBV12-3 or TRBV12-4 and TRBJ1-1; 9 nucleotides match TRBD1. The CDR3 runs to 14 residues. V lost 6 bases to trimming and J lost 4 bases; unmatched junction nucleotides: 6. The CDR3 DNA follows: TGTGCCAGCAGCCGAGGACAGGGGAGCACTGAAGCTTTCTTT. Translating gives CASSRGQGSTEAFF.

This clonotype has just one count. This chain connects TRBV10-3 to TRBJ2-7; the match to TRBD2 covers 7 bases. Germline CDR1 is ENHRY and CDR2 is SYGVKD. The CDR3 has 14 residues. V lost 8 bases and J lost 0; bases outside the gene matches: 7. In DNA, the CDR3 is TGTGCCATCGGGGGAGGGCAGAGCTCCTACGAGCAGTACTTC. Protein: CAIGGGQSSYEQYF.

In its sample, this clonotype was seen many times. J is TRBJ1-1 and V is TRBV5-4, with no clear D. The CDR3 spans 14 residues. Germline V gives CDR1 SGHNT, CDR2 YYREEE (reference sequence). V lost 5 bases, J lost 4 bases, and 15 bases lay in between. The CDR3 region has the DNA TGTGCCAGCAGTTATGGGTTAAGGACCACTGAAGCTTTCTTT. This encodes CASSYGLRTTEAFF. Full variable domain (missing parts from reference TRBV5-4 and TRBJ1-1): ETGVTQSPTHLIKTRGQQVTLRCSSQSGHNTVSWYQQALGQGPQFIFQYYREEENGRGNFPPRFSGLQFPNYSSELNVNALELDDSALYLCASSYGLRTTEAFFGQGTRLTVV.

This clonotype was counted at least ten times. The rearrangement uses TRBV5-1 and TRBJ2-1; perhaps TRBD2 as D (6 bases). The CDR3 covers 13 residues. The V gene's germline CDR1 is SGHRS and CDR2 YFSETQ. V shed 7 bases and J shed 5 bases, with 13 bases lying between them. This CDR3 is CASSTSLHNEQFF. The DNA of the CDR3 is TGCGCCAGCTCTACTAGCCTCCACAATGAGCAGTTCTTC.

This clonotype was counted at least ten times. The rearrangement links TRBV11-3 to TRBJ2-5; TRBD2 matches 7 bases. The CDR3 runs 13 residues. V lost 3 bases to trimming and J lost 4 bases; unmatched junction nucleotides: 2. The germline gives CDR1 SGHNT, CDR2 YENEEA. CDR3 region: CASSLREPETQYF. CDR3 sequence (DNA): TGTGCCAGCAGCTTGCGGGAGCCAGAGACCCAGTACTTC.

This clonotype was found a few times. The V gene is TRBV7-6, the J gene TRBJ1-1; D is unclear. This CDR3 comprises 12 residues. V was clipped by 5 bases and J by 7 bases, with 11 bases between them. CDR1 is SGHVS, CDR2 FNYEAQ, per germline. CDR3: CASSPSRGEAFF. In DNA form, the CDR3 reads TGTGCCAGCAGCCCCAGCCGCGGTGAAGCTTTCTTT.

This clonotype was seen ten or more times. The V gene is TRBV7-9, the J gene TRBJ1-1; unclear D gene. CDR3 size: 13 residues. CDR1 and CDR2 (germline): SEHNR, FQNEAQ (reference sequence). The V end lost 5 bases, the J end lost 0 bases, and 7 bases lay between the germline ends. The CDR3 sequence is CASSLHVNTEAFF. The CDR3 DNA reads TGTGCCAGCAGCCTTCATGTGAACACTGAAGCTTTCTTT.

This clonotype came up many times. The J gene is TRBJ1-1, the V gene TRBV28; D is uncertain. V was shortened by 7 bases and J by 5 bases, with 17 bases between the two germline ends. Germline CDR1 and CDR2: MDHEN and SYDVKM. The CDR3 has 14 residues. CDR3 DNA: TGTGCCAGCAACAATCGCCCGGGTTTAACTGAAGCTTTCTTT. It encodes CASNNRPGLTEAFF.

This clonotype was observed many times. The chain combines TRBV7-2 with TRBJ2-7; 10 bases line up with TRBD1. The V gene's germline CDR1 is SGHTA and CDR2 FQGNSA. The CDR3 runs to 19 residues. The V gene end was trimmed by 5 bases and the J gene end by 0 bases; junction bases not matched to a gene: 16. This chain's CDR3 is CASSPRTGGRASGSYEQYF. DNA of the CDR3: TGTGCCAGCAGCCCGCGGACAGGGGGGCGAGCTAGCGGCTCCTACGAGCAGTACTTC. The full variable domain, completed using reference TRBV7-2 and TRBJ2-7, is GAGVSQSPSNKVTEKGKDVELRCDPISGHTALYWYRQSLGQGLEFLIYFQGNSAPDKSGLPSDRFSAERTGGSVSTLTIQRTQQEDSAVYLCASSPRTGGRASGSYEQYFGPGTRLTVT.

This clonotype was seen many times. This chain connects TRBV20-1 to TRBJ1-1, with D uncertain. The CDR3 is 13 amino acids. Trimming shortened V by 0 bases and J by 6 bases, and 11 bases separated the two germline ends. Germline CDR1 is DFQATT and CDR2 is SNEGSKA (reference sequence). CDR3 protein: CSAREGGPPEAFF. CDR3 in DNA: TGCAGTGCTAGAGAAGGTGGGCCCCCTGAAGCTTTCTTT.